These 2 T cell receptor beta chains came from one sample sequenced in a study of shared clonotypes between healthy human individuals. Libraries were prepared by immunoSEQ multiplex PCR; TCRdb keeps only in-frame clonotypes and omits some of them. The table lists 2 million to 2.5 million clones, less than 95% of them singletons. The sequenced sample was naive CD4+ T cells from PBMCs. Subset of the sample: CD45RA+ positively selected. Receptors originate from a man between 18 and 29 years old in good health. Some clones in this sample may be carry-over from other donors' samples.

This chain joins TRBV18 and TRBJ2-7; 10 bases fit TRBD1. The CDR3 spans 15 residues. V lost 5 bases to trimming and J lost 6 bases; unmatched junction nucleotides: 10. CDR1 is KGHSH, CDR2 LQKENI, per germline. This CDR3 reads CASSSDRGGIAEQYF. For the CDR3, the DNA is TGTGCCAGCTCATCGGACAGGGGGGGAATAGCCGAGCAGTACTTC.

The CDR3 loop is CASSYGDLSIYGYTF. The CDR3 DNA reads TGTGCCAGCAGTTACGGGGACTTATCCATCTATGGCTACACCTTC. The rearrangement uses TRBV6-5 and TRBJ1-2; TRBD1 is a possible D gene (5 bases). The CDR3 length is 15 residues. CDR1 is MNHEY and CDR2 is SVGAGI in the germline V gene. The V end was cut by 2 bases, the J end by 4 bases, with 14 bases between.